This T cell receptor beta chain appears in the sequencing data of a study of blood T cell repertoires in COVID-19. Study-level information: From the United States, Italy and Spain came samples of acute and convalescent COVID-19. Sources were T cells, B-cell-depleted T cells, or PBMCs; the material itself was cDNA or gDNA.

This clone rates as medium-sized. Germline V gives CDR1 SGHDT, CDR2 YYEEEE. V lost 4 bases and J 11 bases, leaving 19 bases between the germline ends. The CDR3 totals 15 residues. Authors' analysis steps: From reference gene primer amplification, estimates of nucleated cell counts were derived. Clones were read by immunoSEQ multiplex PCR, and TCRdb kept only the in-frame ones, dropping some. V and J calls and clone size are those listed in that table; D and trimming were worked out from the DNA. Of 150,000 to 200,000 clones in the sample, 75% to 90% were seen once. The V and J genes are TRBV5-6 and TRBJ1-6, with D possibly TRBD1 on 6 matching bases. Sequencing used peripheral blood. This receptor was taken from a human donor with acute or convalescent COVID-19. The donor label of this sample is uncertain. The CDR3, as DNA: TGTGCCAGCAGCCCGCGAACTCTCAGGGGTACACCCCTCCACTTT. Its protein product is CASSPRTLRGTPLHF.